The 7 T cell receptor beta chains presented below share a single source sample, sequenced in a study of naive and memory T cell subsets. What these receptors recognize is not known. An equimolar mix of two oligonucleotides served as the beta constant-region primer for TRBC1 and TRBC2. The ligated cDNA underwent four PCR rounds using SP2 and nested alpha and beta constant-region primers. TCRdb ran MiXCR on the UMI-ligation and nested PCR reads and lists one entry per CDR3 protein. There are 98,000 or so distinct CDR3 sequences in the sample; about 14% occur only once, and about 3% lies in the top ten. The study, taken as a whole, reports: Possibly reflecting memory cells re-expressing CD45RA, a few larger clonotypes occurred in naive repertoires, especially CD8.

The sample consisted of naive CD8+ T cells from blood. The receptors shown here come from a human donor in good health.

A few counts support this clonotype. The genes are TRBV19 and TRBJ1-4, with D perhaps matching TRBD1 (5 bases). Trimming removed 7 bases from V and 5 bases from J, with 14 bases in between. The CDR3 extends over 14 amino acids. CDR1 is LNHDA and CDR2 is SQIVND in the germline V gene (reference sequence). Written as DNA, the CDR3 is TGTGCCAGTACGGGGCAGGTGATCAATGAAAAACTGTTTTTT. Translating it yields CASTGQVINEKLFF.

With regard to this clonotype: A much larger clone differs from this one at a single base, so this may be a read error. The chain has TRBV20-1 and TRBJ2-3, with 8 nucleotides matching TRBD2. The CDR3 has 17 amino acids. Germline values: CDR1 DFQATT, CDR2 SNEGSKA (reference sequence). V was pared by 3 bases and J by 4 bases, with 15 bases of the junction left unmatched. CDR3 protein: CSARHWGTSWLPDTQYF. As DNA, the CDR3 is TGCAGTGCTAGGCACTGGGGGACTAGTTGGCTTCCAGATACGCAGTATTTT.

V is TRBV6-6 and J is TRBJ1-5; maybe TRBD1 (5 bases). Germline V gene lookup returns CDR1 MNHNY and CDR2 SVGAGI (reference sequence). Trimming shortened V by 2 bases and J by 0 bases, and 17 bases separated the two germline ends. CDR3 length: 18 amino acids. CDR3 in DNA: TGTGCCAGCAGTTACCTTCCCTCTGGACAACTTAGCAATCAGCCCCAGCATTTT. Translated, it gives CASSYLPSGQLSNQPQHF.

This clonotype was observed a handful of times. V usage is TRBV11-2 and J usage is TRBJ2-3; D is possibly TRBD2 (7 bases). CDR3 length equals 16 residues. V lost 3 bases, J lost 7 bases, and 20 bases lay in between. Germline V CDR1 and CDR2: SGHAT, FQNNGV. The CDR3: CASSLGGQFPGYTQYF. Here the CDR3 DNA reads TGTGCCAGCAGCTTGGGGGGGCAGTTCCCTGGATATACGCAGTATTTT.

This clonotype was counted only a few times. This chain connects TRBV27 to TRBJ1-2; TRBD1 aligns across 9 bases. Germline assignment: CDR1 MNHEY and CDR2 SMNVEV (reference sequence). Trimming at V came to 7 bases and at J to 4 bases, leaving 10 bases not matched to a gene. The length of the CDR3 is 15 residues. The CDR3 protein is CASKLGQGLVYGYTF. The CDR3 region has the DNA TGTGCCAGCAAGCTGGGACAGGGCCTTGTCTATGGCTACACCTTC.

The chain couples TRBV7-9 to TRBJ1-1; D is undetermined. The CDR3 is made up of 13 amino acids. The germline V gene encodes CDR1 SEHNR and CDR2 FQNEAQ (reference sequence). V was shortened by 4 bases and J by 7 bases, with 13 bases between the two germline ends. CDR3 in amino acids: CASSSPERVEAFF. For the CDR3, the DNA is TGTGCCAGCAGCTCCCCAGAGCGGGTTGAAGCTTTCTTT.

This clonotype has more than one count but fewer than ten. The chain recombines TRBV9 with TRBJ1-5; D ambiguous. V lost 3 bases, J lost 4 bases, and 14 bases lay in between. CDR3 length equals 15 residues. The germline V gene has CDR1 SGDLS and CDR2 YYNGEE. For the CDR3, the DNA is TGTGCCAGCAGCGCCGGAAGCGGACCAAATCAGCCCCAGCATTTT. Amino acid sequence: CASSAGSGPNQPQHF.